The source of this TCR beta chain is a study of shared clonotypes between healthy human individuals. Using immunoSEQ multiplex PCR, the repertoire was profiled, and TCRdb retains in-frame clones only, with some absent. The sample lists some 1,900,000 clones; just under 95% were seen once. This clone was counted a single time. Germline CDR1 is MNHNS and CDR2 is SASEGT. J lost 7 bases, V lost 6 bases, and 10 bases had no gene match. CDR3 length equals 15 residues. Cells designated naive CD8 were CD45RO-negative and were positively selected for CCR7, with terminally differentiated effector memory CD45RA+ cells excluded. The study drew its donors from healthy HIV-negative adults without recent acute infections or vaccinations.

The rearrangement uses TRBV6-1 and TRBJ1-4; 8 bases are shared with TRBD1. Sequenced material: naive CD8+ T cells sorted from blood. This receptor was identified in a man between 18 and 29 years old in good health. The CDR3 reads CASRETGVESEKLFF. Written as DNA, the CDR3 is TGTGCCAGCAGGGAGACAGGGGTAGAGAGTGAAAAACTGTTTTTT.